One sample yielded the 14 T cell receptor beta chains listed below, sequenced in a study of cytomegalovirus exposure and HLA in healthy donors. The PCR contained 60 Vbeta and 13 Jbeta primers. Sequencing used immunoSEQ multiplex PCR; TCRdb keeps in-frame clones, though not all of them. The sample has some 100,000 clones; approximately 81% are singletons. Sequencing was performed on PBMCs. These receptors were obtained from a male donor in good health and CMV-seropositive.

The rearrangement joins TRBV7-6 to TRBJ1-3; 11 nucleotides line up with TRBD1. Germline loops: CDR1 SGHVS, CDR2 FNYEAQ. The V segment lost 6 bases and the J segment 2 bases; nucleotides outside the gene matches: 3. This CDR3 is built from 15 residues. The CDR3 DNA sequence: TGTGCCAGCAGGCCGGACAGGGGGCCTGGAAACACCATATATTTT. Translating gives CASRPDRGPGNTIYF.

The J gene is TRBJ1-2, the V gene TRBV6-6, with no clear D. Germline V CDR1 and CDR2: MNHNY, SVGAGI (reference sequence). The V gene lost 2 bases and the J gene lost 6 bases, with 10 bases spanning the gap. The CDR3 consists of 13 residues. The DNA of the CDR3 is TGTGCCAGCAGTTACGGCCAGATCAATGGCTACACCTTC. It yields the protein CASSYGQINGYTF.

The chain recombines TRBV7-6 with TRBJ2-6; possible D gene TRBD1, 6 bases. V was trimmed by 0 bases and J by 2 bases, leaving 8 bases between them. Germline assignment: CDR1 SGHVS and CDR2 FNYEAQ. CDR3 size: 16 residues. CDR3: CASSLAAGAGANVLTF. DNA for the CDR3: TGTGCCAGCAGCTTAGCAGCAGGGGCTGGGGCCAACGTCCTGACTTTC.

The chain carries TRBV5-4 and TRBJ1-2; D is unclear. This CDR3 is 13 amino acids long. The V end was cut by 5 bases, the J end by 0 bases, with 8 bases between. Germline CDR1 SGHNT, CDR2 YYREEE (reference sequence). The CDR3 coding sequence is TGTGCCAGCAGTTCCGGGACTAACTATGGCTACACCTTC. Protein product: CASSSGTNYGYTF.

Written as DNA, the CDR3 is TGTGCCATCAGTGAGTCGGGACAGGGAATCGGGGAGCTGTTTTTT. It codes for CAISESGQGIGELFF. J is TRBJ2-2 and V is TRBV10-3; 9 nucleotides line up with TRBD1. Unmatched junction bases numbered 3, after V lost 0 bases and J lost 7 bases. Germline values: CDR1 ENHRY, CDR2 SYGVKD. CDR3 length: 15 amino acids.

This clone has a handful of counts. The rearrangement links TRBV5-1 to TRBJ1-4, with TRBD1 identical over 7 bases. CDR1 is SGHRS, CDR2 YFSETQ, per germline. CDR3 size: 16 residues. Trimming took 4 bases from V and 0 from J; bases not matched to a gene: 6. CDR3 in amino acids: CASSPGTAATNEKLFF. The DNA for the CDR3 is TGCGCCAGCAGCCCTGGGACAGCCGCAACTAATGAAAAACTGTTTTTT.

This chain connects TRBV4-2 to TRBJ2-2, with D possibly matching TRBD1 (5 bases). The CDR3 runs 19 residues. CDR1 and CDR2 from the germline V gene are LGHNA and YNFKEQ. V lost 0 bases and J lost 5, with 22 bases in between. CDR3 sequence reads: CASSQDQKGDLLSTGELFF. The CDR3 nucleotides are TGTGCCAGCAGCCAAGATCAGAAAGGGGATCTTTTAAGTACCGGGGAGCTGTTTTTT.

This sequence joins TRBV10-2 and TRBJ1-1, with D possibly matching TRBD1 (5 bases). Germline V gene data show CDR1 as WSHSY and CDR2 as SAAADI. The CDR3 sequence is 12 residues long. V was trimmed by 10 bases and J by 7 bases, leaving 16 bases between them. CDR3 DNA sequence: TGCGCCATCTCGCAGGGAATGGGTGAAGCTTTCTTT. Translation gives CAISQGMGEAFF.

The V call is TRBV10-2, the J call TRBJ1-1, with 8 nucleotides matching TRBD1. Germline V gene sequence: CDR1 WSHSY, CDR2 SAAADI. V shed 6 bases, J shed 8 bases, and the junction held 14 bases outside the gene matches. CDR3 length equals 15 residues. This CDR3 is CASRVTGGGLAEAFF. CDR3 bases: TGCGCCAGCAGGGTCACAGGGGGGGGCTTGGCCGAAGCTTTCTTT.

This clone showed up just once. V is TRBV5-3 and J is TRBJ2-7, with 7 bases fitting TRBD1. TRBV5-3 is classed as an ORF, of uncertain function. Trimming at V came to 4 bases and at J to 3 bases, leaving 13 bases not matched to a gene. This CDR3 contains 16 residues. The CDR3 DNA is TGTGCCAGAAGCCATACCCACACCGGGACAGACTACGAGCAGTACTTC. This encodes CARSHTHTGTDYEQYF.

The chain recombines TRBV5-6 with TRBJ1-1, with D perhaps TRBD1 (5 bases). Looked up from germline, CDR1 is SGHDT and CDR2 is YYEEEE. The CDR3 extends over 15 amino acids. V shed 1 base and J shed 4 bases, with 14 bases lying between them. DNA for the CDR3: TGTGCCAGCAGCTTGTGGGGAGGGGATCGCACTGAAGCTTTCTTT. It translates to CASSLWGGDRTEAFF.

The chain combines TRBV7-3 with TRBJ1-2, with TRBD1 matching over 9 bases. The CDR3 consists of 12 residues. V trimming: 6 bases; J trimming: 7 bases; junction bases outside the gene matches: 3. In germline, CDR1 is SGHTA, CDR2 FQGTGA. The CDR3 nucleotides are TGTGCCAGCAGTGGACAGGGGTCTGGCTACACCTTC. Its translation is CASSGQGSGYTF.

The chain employs TRBV7-8 and TRBJ1-5; 8 bases line up with TRBD1. V dropped 5 bases and J dropped 9; count of bases not matched to a gene: 9. This CDR3 has 14 amino acids. Germline V gene lookup returns CDR1 SGHVS and CDR2 FQNEAQ. This CDR3 is CASSERDRQGPQHF. The CDR3 DNA is TGTGCCAGCAGCGAACGGGACAGGCAAGGGCCCCAGCATTTT. The whole variable domain, remainder taken from reference TRBV7-8 and TRBJ1-5, is GAGVSQSPRYKVAKRGQDVALRCDPISGHVSLFWYQQALGQGPEFLTYFQNEAQLDKSGLPSDRFFAERPEGSVSTLKIQRTQQEDSAVYLCASSERDRQGPQHFGDGTRLSIL.

This clone occurred a few times. CDR3 bases: TGCAGCGTTTTACAGGGGGCCACTGAAGCTTTCTTT. Residues: CSVLQGATEAFF. The rearrangement joins TRBV29-1 to TRBJ1-1; TRBD1 aligns across 9 bases. Trimming took 5 bases from V and 4 from J; bases not matched to a gene: 2. The CDR3 has 12 amino acids. Germline V gives CDR1 SQVTM, CDR2 ANQGSEA.